This is a list of T cell receptor beta chains from one sample in a study of cytomegalovirus exposure and HLA in healthy donors. Produced via immunoSEQ multiplex PCR; TCRdb's table is partial and in-frame only. The table shows 60,000 or so clones, with approximately 80% occurring only once. Sequences were obtained from PBMCs. These receptors originate from a female donor in good health and CMV-seronegative. CDR3s include the opening cysteine and the closing phenylalanine or tryptophan. Each record gives: V gene, J gene, D gene, clone size, CDR3 protein, CDR3 DNA. The D gene is left open where the match is weak. Clone size appears in some rows only: once, few, many, or a class for an expanded clone.

V: TRBV6-1
J: TRBJ1-1
D: NA
size: once
CDR3: CASGASQGRRTEAFF
DNA: TGTGCCAGCGGTGCGTCTCAGGGGCGCAGAACTGAAGCTTTCTTT

V: TRBV6-6
J: TRBJ1-2
D: TRBD1
size: NA
CDR3: CASSYSRGPGDGYTF
DNA: TGTGCCAGCAGTTACTCCAGGGGGCCTGGCGATGGCTACACCTTC

V: TRBV19
J: TRBJ1-5
D: NA
size: NA
CDR3: CASSIPGGGQPQHF
DNA: TGTGCCAGTAGTATACCGGGGGGCGGTCAGCCCCAGCATTTT

V: TRBV14
J: TRBJ1-1
D: NA
size: NA
CDR3: CASSQEVRSEAFF
DNA: TGTGCCAGCAGCCAAGAGGTCCGGTCTGAAGCTTTCTTT

V: TRBV11-2
J: TRBJ2-1
D: TRBD2
size: NA
CDR3: CASSFLAGADEQFF
DNA: TGTGCCAGCAGCTTCCTAGCGGGAGCCGATGAGCAGTTCTTC

V: TRBV6-1
J: TRBJ2-5
D: TRBD2
size: NA
CDR3: CASRDPGGQETQYF
DNA: TGTGCCAGCAGGGACCCGGGGGGTCAAGAGACCCAGTACTTC

V: TRBV2
J: TRBJ2-3
D: NA
size: NA
CDR3: CASIRESDTQYF
DNA: TGTGCCAGCATCCGGGAATCAGATACGCAGTATTTT

V: TRBV9
J: TRBJ2-7
D: NA
size: NA
CDR3: CASSVGQSYEQYF
DNA: TGTGCCAGCAGCGTAGGACAGTCCTACGAGCAGTACTTC

V: TRBV6-6
J: TRBJ1-6
D: TRBD1
size: NA
CDR3: CASSILGQGGGSPLHF
DNA: TGTGCCAGCAGTATTCTGGGACAGGGGGGAGGTTCACCCCTCCACTTT

V: TRBV5-1
J: TRBJ1-1
D: TRBD1
size: NA
CDR3: CASSMGQSLSTEAFF
DNA: TGCGCCAGCAGCATGGGACAGAGTTTGAGCACTGAAGCTTTCTTT